What follows are 9 T cell receptor beta chains derived from one specimen sequenced in a study of cytomegalovirus exposure and HLA in healthy donors (TCRdb year 2017). Libraries were prepared through the immunoSEQ multiplex PCR assay. For the multiplex PCR, a mixture combining 60 forward primers for TCR Vbeta segments and 13 reverse primers for TCR Jbeta segments was used. TCRdb's version of the immuneACCESS table is confined to in-frame rearrangements and falls short of the full clone set. An unresolved V gene accounts for under half of the shortfall where checked; the remainder is of unknown origin. The sample data list about 180,000 clones, and about 75% of these were observed just once. The ten most abundant clones make up approximately 2.4% of the sample. Sequenced sample: PBMCs. These receptors all stem from a female donor in good health and CMV-seronegative.

The genes are TRBV7-6 and TRBJ2-1; D gene unclear. This CDR3 contains 16 residues. Trimming took off 4 bases at V and 2 bases at J, with 15 bases between the two ends. Germline CDR1 SGHVS, CDR2 FNYEAQ. The CDR3 is CASSSVGGATYNEQFF. The CDR3 coding sequence is TGTGCCAGCAGCTCGGTTGGCGGCGCGACCTACAATGAGCAGTTCTTC.

The chain links TRBV2 to TRBJ1-5; tentatively, D is TRBD1 (5 bases). The CDR3 totals 13 residues. V lost 4 bases and J 7 bases, leaving 11 bases between the germline ends. CDR1 is SNHLY and CDR2 is FYNNEI in the germline V gene. CDR3 in amino acids: CASSVQGRQPQHF. The CDR3 bases are TGTGCCAGCAGTGTCCAGGGCAGACAGCCCCAGCATTTT.

The chain combines TRBV28 with TRBJ2-5; 8 bases agree with TRBD2. Near its end, the DNA agrees better with TRBJ2-7, so the J call may be wrong. The CDR3 has 15 amino acids. Looked up from germline, CDR1 is MDHEN and CDR2 is SYDVKM. This chain's CDR3 is CASSPPGGASYEQYF. The CDR3 bases are TGTGCCAGCAGTCCGCCGGGGGGGGCCTCTTACGAGCAGTACTTC.

The chain links TRBV2 to TRBJ2-5, with D possibly TRBD1 on 7 matching bases. Per the germline V gene, CDR1 is SNHLY and CDR2 is FYNNEI. The CDR3 spans 15 residues. V was pared by 4 bases and J by 5 bases, with 17 bases between. The CDR3 loop is CASSAEEGAGETQYF. CDR3 DNA: TGTGCCAGCAGTGCTGAGGAGGGGGCCGGGGAGACCCAGTACTTC.

This clone was seen more than once but under ten times. V is TRBV7-2 and J is TRBJ2-7; tentative D call: TRBD2 (5 bases). V lost 5 bases, J lost 2 bases, and 13 bases lay in between. The length of the CDR3 is 14 residues. Germline V lookup: CDR1 SGHTA, CDR2 FQGNSA. The CDR3 protein is CASSPGGRAYEQYF. Written as DNA, the CDR3 is TGTGCCAGCAGCCCTGGTGGGAGAGCCTACGAGCAGTACTTC.

This chain links TRBV5-5 with TRBJ1-1, with 7 positions matching TRBD1. The length of the CDR3 is 13 residues. V was pared by 7 bases and J by 0 bases, with 3 bases of the junction left unmatched. CDR1 and CDR2 (germline): SGHKS, YYEKEE (reference sequence). CDR3 nucleotides: TGTGCCAGCCTGGGGACAGTGAACACTGAAGCTTTCTTT. Encoded protein: CASLGTVNTEAFF.

The chain couples TRBV19 to TRBJ1-5; D call uncertain. CDR3 size: 14 residues. The germline V gene has CDR1 LNHDA and CDR2 SQIVND (reference sequence). With 3 bases removed from V and 1 base from J, the gap between germline ends came to 7 bases. CDR3 sequence reads: CASSIRGSNQPQHF. The CDR3 coding sequence is TGTGCCAGTAGTATCCGAGGAAGCAATCAGCCCCAGCATTTT.

This clone turned up a few times. The chain links TRBV19 to TRBJ2-5; 7 nucleotides match TRBD2. Germline assignment: CDR1 LNHDA and CDR2 SQIVND (reference sequence). Trimming cost V 6 bases and J 5 bases; bases outside gene matches: 21. The CDR3 extends over 18 amino acids. CDR3 protein: CASSGTGGGPVPVETQYF. CDR3 bases: TGTGCCAGTAGCGGTACTGGGGGGGGACCGGTCCCCGTCGAGACCCAGTACTTC.

The V call is TRBV7-2, the J call TRBJ2-7, with D perhaps TRBD1 (6 bases). The CDR3 extends over 15 amino acids. Germline-derived CDR1 and CDR2 are SGHTA and FQGNSA. Trimming pared 5 bases from V and 1 base from J, leaving 15 bases between. This CDR3 reads CASSLQGTGSYEQYF. The CDR3 DNA reads TGTGCCAGCAGCCTCCAAGGAACAGGGTCCTACGAGCAGTACTTC.